This T cell receptor (beta chain) stems from a study of human T cells and chemical hapten exposure. A single record per CDR3 protein comes from TCRdb applying MiXCR to the RACE reads. This sample carries some 90,000 distinct CDR3 sequences, 11% of them seen once, and the ten largest clones take roughly 1%. At least ten counts were recorded for this clonotype. Specified time point: patch test 3, about 24 weeks after DPC sensitization. Specified treatment: therapeutic diphenylcyclopropenone sensitization with weekly scalp DPC. It was unfractionated whole blood from which total RNA was extracted. With 2 bases clipped from V and 2 bases from J, the junction kept 4 bases outside the gene matches. CDR3 length equals 16 residues. Germline V gene sequence: CDR1 LGHNA, CDR2 YNFKEQ.

This sequence originates from a woman aged 25 to 39 with alopecia areata. Some clones in this sample may be carry-over from other donors' samples. The input for sequencing was whole blood, taken in connection with sensitization to the hapten diphenylcyclopropenone (DPC). V and J are TRBV4-2 and TRBJ2-2; 8 positions agree with TRBD2. The CDR3 protein is CASSQHTSGNTGELFF. DNA for the CDR3: TGTGCCAGCAGCCAACATACTAGCGGCAACACCGGGGAGCTGTTTTTT.